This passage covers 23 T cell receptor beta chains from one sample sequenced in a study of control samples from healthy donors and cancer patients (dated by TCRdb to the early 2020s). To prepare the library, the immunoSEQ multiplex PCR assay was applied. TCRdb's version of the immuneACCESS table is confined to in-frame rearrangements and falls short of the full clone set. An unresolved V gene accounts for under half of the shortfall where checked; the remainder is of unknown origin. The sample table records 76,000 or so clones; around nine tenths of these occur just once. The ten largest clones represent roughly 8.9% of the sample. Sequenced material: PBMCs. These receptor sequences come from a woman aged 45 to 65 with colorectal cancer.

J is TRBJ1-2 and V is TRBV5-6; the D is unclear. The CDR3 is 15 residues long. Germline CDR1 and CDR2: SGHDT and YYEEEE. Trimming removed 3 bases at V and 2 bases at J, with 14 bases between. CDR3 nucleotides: TGTGCCAGCAGCTCCCTGGCACGGGGAAACTATGGCTACACCTTC. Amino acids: CASSSLARGNYGYTF.

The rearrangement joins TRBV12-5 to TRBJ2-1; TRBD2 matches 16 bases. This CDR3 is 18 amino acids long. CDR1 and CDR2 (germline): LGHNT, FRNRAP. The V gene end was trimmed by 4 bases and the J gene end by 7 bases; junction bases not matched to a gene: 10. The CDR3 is CASGWGLAGGPQTNEQFF. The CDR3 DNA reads TGTGCTAGTGGTTGGGGACTAGCGGGGGGGCCCCAGACGAATGAGCAGTTCTTC.

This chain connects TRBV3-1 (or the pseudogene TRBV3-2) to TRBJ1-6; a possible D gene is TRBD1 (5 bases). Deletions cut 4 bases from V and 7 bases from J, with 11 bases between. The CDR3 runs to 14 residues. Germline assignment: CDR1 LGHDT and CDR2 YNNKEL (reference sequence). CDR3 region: CASSLGTRNSPLHF. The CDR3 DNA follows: TGTGCCAGCAGCCTGGGGACTAGGAATTCACCCCTCCACTTT.

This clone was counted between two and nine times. The CDR3 nucleotides read TGTGCCAGCAGCCAACTAGCGCTAGCCTGGAACACCGGGGAGCTGTTTTTT. Translated, it gives CASSQLALAWNTGELFF. This rearrangement joins TRBV3-1 (or the pseudogene TRBV3-2) to TRBJ2-2; tentative D call: TRBD2 (6 bases). Trimming removed 2 bases at V and 1 base at J, with 14 bases between. The germline gives CDR1 LGHDT, CDR2 YNNKEL (reference sequence). This CDR3 comprises 17 residues.

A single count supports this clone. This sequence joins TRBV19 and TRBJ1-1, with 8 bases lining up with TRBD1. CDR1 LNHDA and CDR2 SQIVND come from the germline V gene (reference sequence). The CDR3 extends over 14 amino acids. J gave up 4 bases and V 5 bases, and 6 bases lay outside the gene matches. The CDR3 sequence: CASSAQGAITEAFF. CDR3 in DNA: TGTGCCAGTAGTGCTCAGGGGGCGATCACTGAAGCTTTCTTT.

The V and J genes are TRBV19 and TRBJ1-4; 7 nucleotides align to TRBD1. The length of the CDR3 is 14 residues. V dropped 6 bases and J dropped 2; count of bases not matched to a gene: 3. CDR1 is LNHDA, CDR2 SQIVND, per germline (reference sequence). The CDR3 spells CASRGQNTNEKLFF. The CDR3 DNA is TGTGCCAGTAGGGGACAGAACACTAATGAAAAACTGTTTTTT.

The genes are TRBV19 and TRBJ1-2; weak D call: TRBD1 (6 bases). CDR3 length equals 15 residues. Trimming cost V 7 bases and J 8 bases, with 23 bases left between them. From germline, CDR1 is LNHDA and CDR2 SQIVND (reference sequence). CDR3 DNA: TGTGCCAGTACCCTTGGGGCAGGGGTCGTGGAGGGCTACACCTTC. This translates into CASTLGAGVVEGYTF.

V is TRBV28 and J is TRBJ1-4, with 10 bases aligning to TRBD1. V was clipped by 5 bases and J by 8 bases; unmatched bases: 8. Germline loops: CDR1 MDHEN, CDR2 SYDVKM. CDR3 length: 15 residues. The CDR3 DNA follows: TGTGCCAGCAGTATCGACAGGGGGCGGCTGGAAAAACTGTTTTTT. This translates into CASSIDRGRLEKLFF.

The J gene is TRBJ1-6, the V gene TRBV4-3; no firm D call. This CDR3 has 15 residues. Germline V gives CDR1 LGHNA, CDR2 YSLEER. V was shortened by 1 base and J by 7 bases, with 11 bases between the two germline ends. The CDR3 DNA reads TGCGCCAGCAGCCAAGGACACTCAGCGAATTCACCCCTCCACTTT. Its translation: CASSQGHSANSPLHF.

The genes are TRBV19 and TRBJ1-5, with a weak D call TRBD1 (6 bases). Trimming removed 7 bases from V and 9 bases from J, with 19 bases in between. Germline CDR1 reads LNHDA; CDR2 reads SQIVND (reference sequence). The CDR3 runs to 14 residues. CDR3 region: CASTPTGESGPQHF. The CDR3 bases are TGTGCCAGTACCCCGACAGGAGAAAGCGGGCCCCAGCATTTT. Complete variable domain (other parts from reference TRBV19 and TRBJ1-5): DGGITQSPKYLFRKEGQNVTLSCEQNLNHDAMYWYRQDPGQGLRLIYYSQIVNDFQKGDIAEGYSVSREKKESFPLTVTSAQKNPTAFYLCASTPTGESGPQHFGDGTRLSIL.

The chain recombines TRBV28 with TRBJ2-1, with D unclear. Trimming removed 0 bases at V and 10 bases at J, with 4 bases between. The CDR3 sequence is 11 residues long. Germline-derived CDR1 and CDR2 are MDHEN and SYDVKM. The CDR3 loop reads CASSLWPEQFF. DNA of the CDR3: TGTGCCAGCAGTTTATGGCCCGAGCAGTTCTTC.

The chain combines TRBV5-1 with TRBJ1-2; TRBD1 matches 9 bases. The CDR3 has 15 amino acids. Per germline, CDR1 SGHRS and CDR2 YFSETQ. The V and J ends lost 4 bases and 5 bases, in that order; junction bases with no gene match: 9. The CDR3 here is CASSQEDRGRYGYTF. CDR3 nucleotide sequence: TGCGCCAGCAGCCAAGAGGACAGGGGAAGGTATGGCTACACCTTC.

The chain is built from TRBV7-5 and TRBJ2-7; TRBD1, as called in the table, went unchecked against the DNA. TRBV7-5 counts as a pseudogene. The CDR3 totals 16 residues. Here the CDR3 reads CVRSLGPDNLYYEQYV. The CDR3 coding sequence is TGTGTCAGAAGCTTAGGGCCGGACAACCTTTACTACGAGCAGTACGTC.

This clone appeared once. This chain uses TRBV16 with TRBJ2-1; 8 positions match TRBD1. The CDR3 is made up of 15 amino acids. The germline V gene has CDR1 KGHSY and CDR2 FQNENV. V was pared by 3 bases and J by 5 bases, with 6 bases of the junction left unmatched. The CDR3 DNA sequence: TGTGCCAGCAGCCATCCGACAGGGGTAAACAATGAGCAGTTCTTC. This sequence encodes CASSHPTGVNNEQFF.

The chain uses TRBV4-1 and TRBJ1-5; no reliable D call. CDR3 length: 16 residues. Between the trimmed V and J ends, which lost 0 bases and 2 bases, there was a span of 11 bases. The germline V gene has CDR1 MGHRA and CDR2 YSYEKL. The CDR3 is CASSQEVGFGNQPQHF. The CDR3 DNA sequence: TGCGCCAGCAGCCAAGAGGTGGGATTTGGCAATCAGCCCCAGCATTTT.

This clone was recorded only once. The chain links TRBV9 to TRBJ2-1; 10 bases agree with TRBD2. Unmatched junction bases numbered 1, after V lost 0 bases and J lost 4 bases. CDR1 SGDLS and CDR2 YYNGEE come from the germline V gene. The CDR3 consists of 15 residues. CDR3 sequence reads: CASSVGSGGYNEQFF. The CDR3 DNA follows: TGTGCCAGCAGCGTAGGTAGCGGGGGGTACAATGAGCAGTTCTTC. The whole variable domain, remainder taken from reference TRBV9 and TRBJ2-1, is DSGVTQTPKHLITATGQRVTLRCSPRSGDLSVYWYQQSLDQGLQFLIQYYNGEERAKGNILERFSAQQFPDLHSELNLSSLELGDSALYFCASSVGSGGYNEQFFGPGTRLTVL.

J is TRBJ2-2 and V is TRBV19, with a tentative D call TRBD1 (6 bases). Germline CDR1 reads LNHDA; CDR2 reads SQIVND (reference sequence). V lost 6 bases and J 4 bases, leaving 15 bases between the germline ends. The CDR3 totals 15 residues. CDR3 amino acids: CASRTSTGPTGELFF. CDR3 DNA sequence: TGTGCCAGTAGGACCTCGACAGGCCCCACCGGGGAGCTGTTTTTT.

DNA of the CDR3: TGCAGTGCTAGTGACCGGGACAGGGGAACCTACGAGCAGTACGTC. It translates to CSASDRDRGTYEQYV. The V gene is TRBV20-1, the J gene TRBJ2-7; 10 bases align to TRBD1. The trim removed 3 bases at V and 2 bases at J, leaving 7 bases unmatched. Germline CDR1 reads DFQATT; CDR2 reads SNEGSKA (reference sequence). This CDR3 contains 15 residues.

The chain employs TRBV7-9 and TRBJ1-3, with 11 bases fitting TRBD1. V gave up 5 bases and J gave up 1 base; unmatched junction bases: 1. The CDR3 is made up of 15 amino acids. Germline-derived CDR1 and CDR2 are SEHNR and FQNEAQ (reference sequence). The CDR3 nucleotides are TGTGCCAGCAGCGGGGACAGGGGGTCTGGAAACACCATATATTTT. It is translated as CASSGDRGSGNTIYF.

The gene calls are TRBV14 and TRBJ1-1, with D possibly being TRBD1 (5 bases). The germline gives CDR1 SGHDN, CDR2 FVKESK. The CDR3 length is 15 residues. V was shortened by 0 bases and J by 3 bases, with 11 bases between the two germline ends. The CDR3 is CASSQDQNRYTEAFF. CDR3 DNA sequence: TGTGCCAGCAGCCAAGACCAAAACAGGTACACTGAAGCTTTCTTT.

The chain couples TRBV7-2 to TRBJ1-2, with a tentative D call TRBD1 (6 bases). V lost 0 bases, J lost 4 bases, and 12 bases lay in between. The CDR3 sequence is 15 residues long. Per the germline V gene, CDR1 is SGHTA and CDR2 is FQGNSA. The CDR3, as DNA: TGTGCCAGCAGCTTAGCAGGGGGGGACCCCTATGGCTACACCTTC. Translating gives CASSLAGGDPYGYTF. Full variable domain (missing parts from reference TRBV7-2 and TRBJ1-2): GAGVSQSPSNKVTEKGKDVELRCDPISGHTALYWYRQSLGQGLEFLIYFQGNSAPDKSGLPSDRFSAERTGGSVSTLTIQRTQQEDSAVYLCASSLAGGDPYGYTFGSGTRLTVV.

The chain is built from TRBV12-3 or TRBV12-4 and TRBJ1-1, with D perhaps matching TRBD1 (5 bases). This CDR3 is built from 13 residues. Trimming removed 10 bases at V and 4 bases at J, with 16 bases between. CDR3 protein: CATQFGGGTEAFF. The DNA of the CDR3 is TGTGCCACCCAGTTTGGGGGGGGCACTGAAGCTTTCTTT.

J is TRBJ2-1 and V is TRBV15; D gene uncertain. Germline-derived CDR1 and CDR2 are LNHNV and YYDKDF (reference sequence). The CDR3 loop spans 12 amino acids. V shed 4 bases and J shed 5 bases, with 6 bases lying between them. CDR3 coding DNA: TGTGCCACCAGCACCATAAACAATGAGCAGTTCTTC. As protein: CATSTINNEQFF.